Listed below are T cell receptor beta chains from one sample, sequenced in a study of T cell responses to AZD1222 COVID-19 vaccine. Assay used: immunoSEQ multiplex PCR; TCRdb lists only in-frame clones, some missing. This table holds hundreds of thousands of clones, 90% to 95% found once. The source material was peripheral blood, sampled 28 days after the second AZD1222 dose. The receptors were gathered from an adult who received the AZD1222 COVID-19 vaccine. The CDR3 runs from the conserved cysteine through the conserved F or W. A D gene is named only where the DNA matches it firmly. The size entry is marked missing in some rows and otherwise reads once, few, many or a size class.

clone size	V gene	D gene	J gene	CDR3 protein	CDR3 DNA
.	TRBV19	TRBD2	TRBJ2-3	CASSIRGVDTQYF	TGTGCCAGTAGTATACGGGGGGTAGATACGCAGTATTTT
.	TRBV30	.	TRBJ1-2	CAWSRAAGGFDGYTF	TGTGCCTGGAGTCGAGCGGCGGGGGGGTTTGACGGCTACACCTTC
.	TRBV9	TRBD2	TRBJ2-7	CASSRLAGGGYEQYF	TGTGCCAGCAGTCGACTAGCGGGCGGGGGATACGAGCAGTACTTC
.	TRBV28	TRBD2	TRBJ2-1	CASSLRTSGYNEQFF	TGTGCCAGCAGTTTAAGGACTAGCGGATACAATGAGCAGTTCTTC
.	TRBV11-2	.	TRBJ1-4	CASSLGTEKLFF	TGTGCCAGCAGCCTGGGGACTGAAAAACTGTTTTTT
.	TRBV2	.	TRBJ2-7	CASSEGGGLTYEQYF	TGTGCCAGCAGTGAGGGCGGGGGCCTCACCTACGAGCAGTACTTC
.	TRBV2	TRBD1	TRBJ2-7	CASRIETGGHEQYF	TGTGCCAGCAGGATCGAGACAGGGGGGCACGAGCAGTACTTC
.	TRBV4-1	TRBD1	TRBJ2-7	CASSQERTGAYEQYF	TGCGCCAGCAGCCAAGAGCGGACAGGGGCCTACGAGCAGTACTTC
.	TRBV28	TRBD1	TRBJ1-2	CASRLIGQEYTF	TGTGCCAGCAGGCTCATCGGACAGGAATACACCTTC
.	TRBV5-4	.	TRBJ1-6	CASSLRGRNSPLHF	TGTGCCAGCAGCTTGAGAGGGCGAAACTCACCCCTCCACTTT
.	TRBV28	TRBD1	TRBJ2-7	CASSLQGVIYEQYF	TGTGCCAGCAGCCTACAGGGGGTCATCTACGAGCAGTACTTC
.	TRBV7-3	.	TRBJ1-1	CASSHGGDTEAFF	TGTGCCAGCAGCCACGGGGGGGACACTGAAGCTTTCTTT
.	TRBV28	.	TRBJ1-5	CASSLGGAGQPQHF	TGTGCCAGCAGTTTAGGGGGAGCCGGTCAGCCCCAGCATTTT
.	TRBV7-2	.	TRBJ2-7	CASSLMGERIEYF	TGTGCCAGCAGCTTAATGGGTGAAAGGATTGAGTACTTC
.	TRBV7-3	TRBD2	TRBJ2-2	CASSLFSSGHQKEVGGELFF	TGTGCCAGCAGCTTATTCTCTAGCGGACACCAAAAGGAAGTCGGCGGGGAGCTGTTTTTT
.	TRBV2	.	TRBJ1-1	CASSVVSFGTEAFF	TGTGCCAGCAGTGTGGTCAGTTTCGGCACTGAAGCTTTCTTT
.	TRBV4-1	TRBD1	TRBJ1-2	CASSQEDRGGGYTF	TGCGCCAGCAGCCAGGAGGACAGGGGAGGTGGCTACACCTTC
.	TRBV4-3	.	TRBJ2-2	CASSLWESGELFF	TGCGCCAGCAGCCTGTGGGAATCCGGGGAGCTGTTTTTT
.	TRBV28	TRBD1	TRBJ2-7	CASRQGNYEQYF	TGTGCCAGCCGACAGGGGAACTACGAGCAGTACTTC
.	TRBV7-9	.	TRBJ2-4	CASSPTGPLNIQYF	TGTGCCAGCAGCCCTACGGGACCTCTAAACATTCAGTACTTC
.	TRBV7-9	TRBD1	TRBJ1-4	CASSDRGRGDEKLFF	TGTGCCAGCAGCGACAGGGGGCGCGGGGATGAAAAACTGTTTTTT
once	TRBV5-1	.	TRBJ2-1	CASSLGGAYNEQFF	TGCGCCAGCAGCTTGGGCGGGGCATACAATGAGCAGTTCTTC
.	TRBV7-9	TRBD1	TRBJ2-7	CASSLEGPARGIRQYF	TGTGCCAGCAGCTTAGAGGGCCCCGCCAGGGGGATTAGGCAGTACTTC
.	TRBV18	.	TRBJ2-7	CASSPVQQQWTSYEQYF	TGTGCCAGCTCACCTGTGCAACAACAGTGGACCTCCTACGAGCAGTACTTC
.	TRBV5-1	.	TRBJ1-5	CASSLEGREPQHF	TGCGCCAGCAGCTTGGAGGGGAGAGAGCCCCAGCATTTT
.	TRBV28	.	TRBJ1-3	CASSLTSLVSGNTIYF	TGTGCCAGCAGCCTCACGAGCCTAGTATCTGGAAACACCATATATTTT
.	TRBV28	.	TRBJ1-2	CASSLARGQGYTF	TGTGCCAGCAGTTTGGCCCGGGGGCAGGGCTACACCTTC
.	TRBV4-1	TRBD2	TRBJ2-7	CASSQGDSGGYEQYF	TGCGCCAGCAGCCAAGGAGATAGCGGGGGCTACGAGCAGTACTTC
.	TRBV6-5	TRBD1	TRBJ2-7	CASSTTGESSYEQYF	TGTGCCAGCAGTACGACAGGGGAAAGCTCCTACGAGCAGTACTTC
.	TRBV29-1	TRBD1	TRBJ1-5	CSVRTGMQQPQHF	TGCAGCGTTCGGACAGGGATGCAGCAGCCCCAGCATTTT
once	TRBV5-1	.	TRBJ2-2	CASSLAALNTGELFF	TGCGCCAGCAGCTTGGCCGCACTGAACACCGGGGAGCTGTTTTTT
.	TRBV28	.	TRBJ1-1	CASSLSLNTEAFF	TGTGCCAGCAGTTTATCCCTGAACACTGAAGCTTTCTTT
.	TRBV7-6	.	TRBJ1-1	CASSLSTEAFF	TGTGCCAGCAGCTTAAGCACTGAAGCTTTCTTT
once	TRBV28	.	TRBJ2-7	CASNPPGAISYEQYF	TGTGCCAGCAACCCCCCTGGGGCAATCTCCTACGAGCAGTACTTC
.	TRBV19	.	TRBJ1-5	CASSLKEPPGPNQPQHF	TGTGCCAGTAGTCTCAAAGAGCCCCCGGGGCCCAATCAGCCCCAGCATTTT
.	TRBV9	.	TRBJ1-1	CASSVSPSPNTEAFF	TGTGCCAGCAGCGTTAGCCCTTCACCGAACACTGAAGCTTTCTTT
.	TRBV4-3	.	TRBJ1-2	CASSQTDRNYGYTF	TGCGCCAGCAGCCAAACAGACAGAAACTATGGCTACACCTTC
.	TRBV28	TRBD2	TRBJ2-3	CASSSPLQRDHTDTQYF	TGTGCCAGCAGTTCCCCCCTACAGCGGGATCACACAGATACGCAGTATTTT
.	TRBV5-6	.	TRBJ1-3	CASSITGSGNTIYF	TGTGCCAGCAGCATAACAGGGAGTGGAAACACCATATATTTT
once	TRBV7-2	.	TRBJ1-3	CASSLVGNTIYF	TGTGCCAGCAGCTTGGTTGGAAACACCATATATTTT